These 9 T cell receptor beta chains were sequenced from one sample in a study of response to subunit inactivated influenza vaccine listed by TCRdb under 2018. The library came from RT-PCR. For sequencing, an Illumina HiSeq 2500 was employed. TCRdb applied fastp at Q25 and MiXCR to the public reads, then kept only in-frame beta chains. For every CDR3 protein sequence, its rows merge into one entry that carries the most common genes and DNA. Counted in this sample were over 400,000 distinct CDR3 sequences; 10% to 15% of them appeared once. Of the sample, approximately 14% is held by the ten largest clones. The time point label, as the study defines it: more than 35 days after influenza vaccine administration. Specimen: PBMCs from blood, collected 40 to 50 days after vaccination. Source of these receptors: a man aged 50 to 59 who received an inactivated influenza vaccine. Donor details come from another sample of the same person, matched by shared clones.

This clonotype was seen only a few times. The rearrangement links TRBV27 to TRBJ2-7; 9 bases are a match to TRBD2. Unmatched junction bases numbered 6, after V lost 6 bases and J lost 3 bases. Germline CDR1 MNHEY, CDR2 SMNVEV (reference sequence). The CDR3 is 14 amino acids. CDR3 nucleotides: TGTGCCAGCAGGGGAGCGGGAGGAAGCTACGAGCAGTACTTC. This gives the protein CASRGAGGSYEQYF.

This clonotype showed up many times. The chain uses TRBV27 and TRBJ2-3; TRBD2 aligns across 11 bases. Germline V gene data show CDR1 as MNHEY and CDR2 as SMNVEV (reference sequence). The CDR3 covers 16 residues. Trimming at V came to 1 base and at J to 6 bases, leaving 6 bases not matched to a gene. The CDR3 spells CASSLLAGGPLDTQYF. The CDR3 DNA reads TGTGCCAGCAGTTTATTAGCGGGAGGGCCCCTGGATACGCAGTATTTT.

This clonotype was seen a few times. This sequence joins TRBV12-3 or TRBV12-4 and TRBJ2-3; D perhaps matches TRBD1 (7 bases). Trimming removed 5 bases from V and 3 bases from J, with 18 bases in between. The CDR3 runs to 16 residues. The CDR3 spells CASSPHRGGGTDTQYF. The CDR3 bases are TGTGCCAGCAGTCCTCACAGGGGAGGCGGGACAGATACGCAGTATTTT.

The chain employs TRBV4-3 and TRBJ2-7, with TRBD1 matching over 7 bases. The V and J ends lost 4 bases and 4 bases, in that order; junction bases with no gene match: 10. The germline V gene has CDR1 LGHNA and CDR2 YSLEER. CDR3 length: 15 amino acids. The CDR3 sequence is CASSPHEGGAYEQYF. Written as DNA, the CDR3 is TGCGCCAGCAGCCCGCATGAAGGGGGCGCTTACGAGCAGTACTTC.

J is TRBJ2-5 and V is TRBV12-3 or TRBV12-4; no definite D call. V lost 1 base to trimming and J lost 1 base, with 7 bases between them. CDR3 length: 14 residues. CDR3 loop: CASSLGLIQETQYF. The CDR3 nucleotides read TGTGCCAGCAGTTTAGGGCTAATCCAAGAGACCCAGTACTTC.

The chain joins TRBV5-1 to TRBJ1-1; 7 bases line up with TRBD1. The CDR3 runs to 15 residues. Germline lookup yields CDR1 SGHRS and CDR2 YFSETQ. V lost 0 bases and J lost 3; bases outside the gene matches: 5. The CDR3 coding sequence is TGCGCCAGCAGCTTGGCCGGGACAGCGGACACTGAAGCTTTCTTT. As protein: CASSLAGTADTEAFF.

The rearrangement links TRBV29-1 to TRBJ2-1; D gene ambiguous. The length of the CDR3 is 12 residues. V was clipped by 4 bases and J by 12 bases, with 16 bases between them. Germline CDR1 SQVTM, CDR2 ANQGSEA. In DNA, the CDR3 is TGCAGCGTTGGAGGTTTCGCCACGGGGCAGTTCTTC. As protein: CSVGGFATGQFF.

This clonotype was seen just once. CDR3 in DNA: TGTGCCAGCACGGGGCGGACCAACCTCTACAATGAGCAGTTCTTC. It yields the protein CASTGRTNLYNEQFF. The rearrangement uses TRBV28 and TRBJ2-1; the D call may be TRBD1 or TRBD2 (5 bases each). The CDR3 extends over 15 amino acids. Looked up from germline, CDR1 is MDHEN and CDR2 is SYDVKM. V dropped 7 bases and J dropped 3 bases, with 16 bases sitting between them.

The chain combines TRBV5-1 with TRBJ2-1, with D hard to call. Germline loops: CDR1 SGHRS, CDR2 YFSETQ. The germline V and J ends were trimmed by 0 bases and 8 bases, with 18 bases remaining between them. The CDR3 extends over 16 amino acids. The CDR3 region is CASSLGPAGPAYEQFF. The CDR3 DNA is TGCGCCAGCAGCTTGGGGCCGGCTGGACCGGCCTATGAGCAGTTCTTC.